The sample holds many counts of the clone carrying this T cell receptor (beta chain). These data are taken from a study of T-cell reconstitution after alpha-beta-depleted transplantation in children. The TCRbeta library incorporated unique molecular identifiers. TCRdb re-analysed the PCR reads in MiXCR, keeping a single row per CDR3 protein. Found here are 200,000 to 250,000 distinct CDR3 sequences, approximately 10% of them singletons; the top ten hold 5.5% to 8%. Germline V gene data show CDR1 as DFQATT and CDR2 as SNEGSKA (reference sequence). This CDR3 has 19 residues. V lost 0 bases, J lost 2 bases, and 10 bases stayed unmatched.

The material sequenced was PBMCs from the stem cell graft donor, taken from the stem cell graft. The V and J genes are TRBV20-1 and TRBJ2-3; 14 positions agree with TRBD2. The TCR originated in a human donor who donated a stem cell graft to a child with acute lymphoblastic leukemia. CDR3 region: CSAREIGLAGGRATDTQYF. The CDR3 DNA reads TGCAGTGCTAGAGAGATTGGACTAGCGGGGGGCAGGGCCACAGATACGCAGTATTTT.